Below, one T cell receptor (beta chain) is given with its context. Its antigen is still unknown. The CDR3 is 16 residues long. Germline V gene lookup returns CDR1 LNHNV and CDR2 YYDKDF (reference sequence). J gave up 0 bases and V 1 base, and 4 bases lay outside the gene matches. This sample is drawn from a study of vaccination effects on CD4 cells after COVID-19. Produced via immunoSEQ multiplex PCR; TCRdb's table is partial and in-frame only. This sample has 40,000 to 55,000 clones; 74% occur once, and the top ten carry roughly 8.7%. Investigators separated out CD4+ T cells once about 10 days of culture had passed.

The source material was CD4+ T cells from PBMCs cultured without peptide, sampled before COVID-19 vaccination. This clonotype was obtained from a human donor who had a prior SARS-CoV-2 infection. J is TRBJ2-3 and V is TRBV15; 7 nucleotides agree with TRBD2. The CDR3 region has the DNA TGTGCCACCAGCAGAGCACTAGCGCGTAGCACAGATACGCAGTATTTT. Its protein is CATSRALARSTDTQYF.